Below are 22 T cell receptor beta chains sequenced from a single sample in a study. TCRdb fed the 5' RACE reads into MiXCR, producing one record per CDR3 protein. Among approximately 60,000 distinct CDR3 sequences listed, less than 25% were seen once. Treg sorting used a CD4+CD25+CD127-/low gate. The source material was tumor-infiltrating Tregs sorted from the breast tumor. Source of these receptors: a female donor with breast cancer.

This clonotype was detected only a few times. Since a much larger clone is just one base distant, this may be a read error. V and J are TRBV5-1 and TRBJ1-5, with a weak D call TRBD1 (5 bases). The CDR3 runs to 15 residues. Germline CDR1 SGHRS, CDR2 YFSETQ. The CDR3 bases are TGCGCCGGCAGAACCGGGACGGCGAGCAATCAGCCCCAGCATTTT. Amino acids: CAGRTGTASNQPQHF. Complete variable domain (other parts from reference TRBV5-1 and TRBJ1-5): KAGVTQTPRYLIKTRGQQVTLSCSPISGHRSVSWYQQTPGQGLQFLFEYFSETQRNKGNFPGRFSGRQFSNSRSEMNVSTLELGDSALYLCAGRTGTASNQPQHFGDGTRLSIL.

The chain employs TRBV4-1 and TRBJ1-2; TRBD1 aligns across 7 bases. This CDR3 has 19 amino acids. Per germline, CDR1 MGHRA and CDR2 YSYEKL. The V segment lost 3 bases and the J segment 8 bases; nucleotides outside the gene matches: 24. This chain's CDR3 is CASSQPIFRDRFKPGGYTF. In DNA, the CDR3 is TGCGCCAGCAGCCAGCCGATATTCCGGGACAGATTCAAACCAGGGGGCTACACCTTC.

This clonotype was seen more than once but under ten times. V gene TRBV29-1 combines with J gene TRBJ1-2; D is unresolved. V was trimmed by 3 bases and J by 8 bases, leaving 13 bases between them. Per the germline V gene, CDR1 is SQVTM and CDR2 is ANQGSEA. CDR3 length: 12 amino acids. The CDR3 here is CSVEGGVGGYTF. The DNA for the CDR3 is TGCAGCGTTGAGGGCGGGGTTGGAGGCTACACCTTC.

With respect to this clonotype: This clone may be a read error of a much larger clone one base away. This sequence joins TRBV5-1 and TRBJ2-7, with TRBD1 identical over 8 bases. The CDR3 spans 16 residues. Germline CDR1 SGHRS, CDR2 YFSETQ. Trimming cost V 7 bases and J 6 bases; bases outside gene matches: 18. The CDR3 bases are TGCGCCAGCGGCGCAGAACCGGGACAGGTTACGATCGAGCAGTACTTC. It specifies CASGAEPGQVTIEQYF.

This clonotype was seen a few times. The rearrangement uses TRBV6-5 and TRBJ1-3, with 9 bases that match TRBD1. V trimming: 6 bases; J trimming: 4 bases; junction bases outside the gene matches: 10. Germline CDR1 is MNHEY and CDR2 is SVGAGI. The CDR3 is made up of 16 amino acids. The CDR3 region is CASRKLRDREGNTIYF. CDR3 DNA sequence: TGTGCCAGCAGAAAACTCCGGGACAGGGAGGGAAACACCATATATTTT.

This clonotype has ten or more counts. J is TRBJ1-2 and V is TRBV13, with D perhaps matching TRBD1 (6 bases). Germline V gives CDR1 PRHDT, CDR2 FYEKMQ (reference sequence). V was pared by 1 base and J by 4 bases, with 10 bases between. The CDR3 covers 14 residues. The CDR3 loop reads CASSLVGARYGYTF. The CDR3 region has the DNA TGTGCCAGCAGCTTAGTGGGGGCTCGCTATGGCTACACCTTC.

This clonotype was counted only a few times. The rearrangement links TRBV7-9 to TRBJ2-3; 8 bases line up with TRBD2. V lost 5 bases to trimming and J lost 5 bases; unmatched junction nucleotides: 3. Per germline, CDR1 SEHNR and CDR2 FQNEAQ (reference sequence). CDR3 length: 13 amino acids. The CDR3 DNA reads TGTGCCAGCAGCCAGGGGACTAGAGATACGCAGTATTTT. Its protein product is CASSQGTRDTQYF.

The chain carries TRBV6-5 and TRBJ2-3; 8 positions agree with TRBD1. This CDR3 is 15 amino acids long. V lost 7 bases, J lost 6 bases, and 12 bases stayed unmatched. Germline CDR1 and CDR2: MNHEY and SVGAGI. CDR3 protein: CASTLRTGTRDTQYF. The CDR3 nucleotides are TGTGCCAGCACCTTAAGGACAGGGACTCGGGATACGCAGTATTTT.

This sequence joins TRBV20-1 and TRBJ2-7; 7 bases agree with TRBD1. Germline V gene sequence: CDR1 DFQATT, CDR2 SNEGSKA (reference sequence). The CDR3 runs to 13 residues. CDR3 nucleotide sequence: TGCAATGCGCCGACCCAGGGGGCCTACGAGCAGTACTTC. Translated, it gives CNAPTQGAYEQYF.

This rearrangement joins TRBV20-1 to TRBJ1-1; D uncertain. The CDR3 sequence is 12 residues long. With 0 bases removed from V and 6 bases from J, the gap between germline ends came to 8 bases. Germline V gene lookup returns CDR1 DFQATT and CDR2 SNEGSKA (reference sequence). CDR3 sequence reads: CSARESVAEAFF. The DNA of the CDR3 is TGCAGTGCTAGAGAATCAGTCGCTGAAGCTTTCTTT.

V and J are TRBV5-6 and TRBJ2-7, with D tentatively TRBD1 or TRBD2 (6 bases each). CDR3 length: 14 amino acids. Germline-derived CDR1 and CDR2 are SGHDT and YYEEEE. V lost 4 bases, J lost 2 bases, and 13 bases lay in between. The CDR3 here is CASSHRGPPYEQYF. CDR3 sequence (DNA): TGTGCCAGCAGCCACCGGGGGCCTCCCTACGAGCAGTACTTC.

The gene calls are TRBV7-2 and TRBJ2-5, with D perhaps TRBD1 or TRBD2 (5 bases each). The CDR3 has 14 residues. Germline CDR1 reads SGHTA; CDR2 reads FQGNSA. Trimming left V 0 bases short and J 6 bases short, with 11 bases between. The CDR3 DNA sequence: TGTGCCAGCAGCTTAGCGGATACGGGGCAGACCCAGTACTTC. Its protein product is CASSLADTGQTQYF.

Many counts were recorded for this clonotype. J is TRBJ2-1 and V is TRBV4-2; no clear D. The ends were cut back, 0 bases at V and 8 bases at J, with 17 bases in the middle. Germline assignment: CDR1 LGHNA and CDR2 YNFKEQ. CDR3 length equals 16 residues. The DNA for the CDR3 is TGTGCCAGCAGCCAAGACCCCCCGCCGGAGCCCCATGAGCAGTTCTTC. Protein product: CASSQDPPPEPHEQFF.

The chain joins TRBV29-1 to TRBJ1-2, with D possibly TRBD1 on 5 matching bases. The CDR3 is 14 amino acids. Germline loops: CDR1 SQVTM, CDR2 ANQGSEA. V shed 6 bases and J shed 2 bases, with 16 bases lying between them. The CDR3 DNA sequence: TGCAGCGTCCACGGTGGGGCCAGAAACTATGGCTACACCTTC. Protein sequence: CSVHGGARNYGYTF.

This rearrangement joins TRBV5-1 to TRBJ2-7; TRBD2 might be the D (5 bases). The CDR3 totals 14 residues. Looked up from germline, CDR1 is SGHRS and CDR2 is YFSETQ. With 5 bases removed from V and 2 bases from J, the gap between germline ends came to 14 bases. The chain's CDR3 is CASRREEATYEQYF. The CDR3 DNA reads TGCGCCAGCAGACGAGAGGAGGCCACCTACGAGCAGTACTTC.

This clonotype appeared a few times. The V call is TRBV10-3, the J call TRBJ1-6; TRBD1 might be the D (6 bases). V was shortened by 6 bases and J by 9 bases, with 15 bases between the two germline ends. CDR1 and CDR2 (germline): ENHRY, SYGVKD. The CDR3 covers 14 residues. The CDR3 bases are TGTGCCATCAGGTCAGGGGAGTCGCTTTCACCCCTCCACTTT. Residues: CAIRSGESLSPLHF.

This clonotype was detected many times. The rearrangement links TRBV5-1 to TRBJ1-1; TRBD1 is a possible D gene (5 bases). Germline CDR1 SGHRS, CDR2 YFSETQ. CDR3 length: 14 residues. Trimming took 1 base from V and 0 from J, leaving 7 bases between them. The CDR3 DNA follows: TGCGCCAGCAGCTTGACACAGGTGAACACTGAAGCTTTCTTT. Protein product: CASSLTQVNTEAFF. Supplemented by reference TRBV5-1 and TRBJ1-1, the full variable domain reads KAGVTQTPRYLIKTRGQQVTLSCSPISGHRSVSWYQQTPGQGLQFLFEYFSETQRNKGNFPGRFSGRQFSNSRSEMNVSTLELGDSALYLCASSLTQVNTEAFFGQGTRLTVV.

In this sample, this clonotype turned up a few times. The chain combines TRBV5-1 with TRBJ1-1, with D possibly TRBD1 on 6 matching bases. Per the germline V gene, CDR1 is SGHRS and CDR2 is YFSETQ. The length of the CDR3 is 14 residues. Trimming removed 4 bases at V and 1 base at J, with 11 bases between. CDR3 in DNA: TGCGCCAGCAGCACCCAGACAGGGAACACTGAAGCTTTCTTT. Amino acid sequence: CASSTQTGNTEAFF.

The CDR3 nucleotides are TGTGCCAGCCAGAGGACTAGCGGGGGGCCGAGGCAAGAGACCCAGTACTTC. Translation gives CASQRTSGGPRQETQYF. The chain carries TRBV6-2 or TRBV6-3 and TRBJ2-5, with 14 bases lining up with TRBD2. This CDR3 region has 17 residues. The germline V gene has CDR1 MNHEY and CDR2 SVGEGT. V was pared by 8 bases and J by 2 bases, with 10 bases of the junction left unmatched.

This clonotype was observed a few times. V gene TRBV5-1 combines with J gene TRBJ1-1; weak D call: TRBD1 (6 bases). Germline-derived CDR1 and CDR2 are SGHRS and YFSETQ. Trimming left V 0 bases short and J 11 bases short, with 14 bases between. The CDR3 contains 13 residues. CDR3 protein: CASSLGVQGWAFF. CDR3 coding DNA: TGCGCCAGCAGCTTGGGGGTCCAGGGGTGGGCTTTCTTT. Full variable domain (outside the CDR3, taken from reference TRBV5-1 and TRBJ1-1): KAGVTQTPRYLIKTRGQQVTLSCSPISGHRSVSWYQQTPGQGLQFLFEYFSETQRNKGNFPGRFSGRQFSNSRSEMNVSTLELGDSALYLCASSLGVQGWAFFGQGTRLTVV.

Only a few counts were recorded for this clonotype. The chain links TRBV28 to TRBJ1-2; D call uncertain. With 7 bases removed from V and 1 base from J, the gap between germline ends came to 7 bases. Germline loops: CDR1 MDHEN, CDR2 SYDVKM. The CDR3 covers 12 residues. The CDR3 bases are TGTGCCAGCACTCCCGGTAACTATGGCTACACCTTC. The encoded protein is CASTPGNYGYTF.

Comment on this clonotype: Sequence at one end of the junction differs from germline and may be a read error. The chain employs TRBV6-2 or TRBV6-3 and TRBJ1-1; 9 bases are shared with TRBD1. This CDR3 region has 13 residues. Germline CDR1 and CDR2: MNHEY and SVGEGT. CDR3 amino acids: CASQTGGNTEALF. In DNA form, the CDR3 reads TGTGCCAGCCAGACAGGGGGAAACACTGAAGCTCTCTTT.